This T cell receptor (beta chain) was obtained from a study of blood T cell repertoires in COVID-19. Study background: PBMCs, B-cell-depleted T cells, or T cells were the source of the cDNA or gDNA that made up the material.

Using immunoSEQ multiplex PCR, the repertoire was profiled, and TCRdb retains in-frame clones only, with some absent. The table has 130,000 to 150,000 clones, roughly 80% seen once. Germline values: CDR1 MNHNY, CDR2 SVGAGI (reference sequence). The CDR3 spans 14 residues. The V and J ends lost 6 bases and 4 bases, in that order; junction bases with no gene match: 5. This receptor was obtained from a man aged 70 or older who had recovered from COVID-19. The chain uses TRBV6-6 and TRBJ1-2; 10 nucleotides agree with TRBD1. Sequencing input: peripheral blood. The chain's CDR3 is CASRGQGIIYGYTF. CDR3 DNA sequence: TGTGCCAGCAGGGGACAGGGGATAATCTATGGCTACACCTTC.